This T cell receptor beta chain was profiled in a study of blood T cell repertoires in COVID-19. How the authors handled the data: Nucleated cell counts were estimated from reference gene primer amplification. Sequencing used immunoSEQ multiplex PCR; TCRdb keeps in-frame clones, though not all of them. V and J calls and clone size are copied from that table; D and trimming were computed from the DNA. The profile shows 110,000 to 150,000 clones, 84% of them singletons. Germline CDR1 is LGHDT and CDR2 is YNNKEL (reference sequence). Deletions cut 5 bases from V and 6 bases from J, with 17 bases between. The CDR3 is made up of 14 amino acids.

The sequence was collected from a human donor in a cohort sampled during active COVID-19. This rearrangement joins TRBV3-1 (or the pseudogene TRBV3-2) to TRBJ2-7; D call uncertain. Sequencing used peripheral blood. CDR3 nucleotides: TGTGCCAGCAGCTCCGGGTGTCTAGGTTCCGAGCAGTACGTC. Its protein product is CASSSGCLGSEQYV.